These 20 T cell receptor beta chains were sequenced from one sample in a study of PD-L1 blockade in urothelial cancer. Only in-frame clones appear in the TCRdb table, and some are missing; sequencing was by immunoSEQ multiplex PCR. The sample lists roughly 45,000 clones, 88% seen once, with 13% to 15% in the top ten. Sequenced here: PBMCs, sampled around atezolizumab (anti-PD-L1) treatment. The source of these receptors is a woman in her fifties or sixties with urothelial cancer.

This chain's CDR3 is CASSYAGGPPHEQYF. The CDR3, as DNA: TGTGCCAGCAGCTATGCGGGGGGGCCTCCCCACGAGCAGTACTTC. The V and J genes are TRBV5-6 and TRBJ2-7; 9 positions agree with TRBD2. CDR3 length: 15 amino acids. With V trimmed by 3 bases and J by 5 bases, 9 bases remained unmatched. Germline V gives CDR1 SGHDT, CDR2 YYEEEE.

The rearrangement uses TRBV28 and TRBJ2-1; no clear D. There are 11 residues in the CDR3. Looked up from germline, CDR1 is MDHEN and CDR2 is SYDVKM. Trimming took off 1 base at V and 13 bases at J, with 8 bases between the two ends. The CDR3 DNA sequence: TGTGCCAGCAGTTTATCTACGAGTCAGTTCTTC. Amino acids: CASSLSTSQFF.

The chain uses TRBV18 and TRBJ1-4; no clear D. The V end lost 8 bases, the J end lost 0 bases, and 7 bases lay between the germline ends. The CDR3 runs 13 residues. Germline V gives CDR1 KGHSH, CDR2 LQKENI. For the CDR3, the DNA is TGTGCCAGCCAGCGATCAACTAATGAAAAACTGTTTTTT. Protein product: CASQRSTNEKLFF.

The chain recombines TRBV6-5 with TRBJ2-1, with a tentative D call TRBD2 (6 bases). This CDR3 is 13 amino acids long. Germline V CDR1 and CDR2: MNHEY, SVGAGI. Trimming took 6 bases from V and 6 from J, leaving 12 bases between them. CDR3 sequence reads: CASSRLDLNEQFF. CDR3 DNA sequence: TGTGCCAGCAGCAGACTAGATCTCAATGAGCAGTTCTTC.

This chain uses TRBV21-1 with TRBJ1-1. TRBV21-1 is given as a pseudogene. The CDR3 has 15 amino acids. The CDR3 loop reads CASSKGRGGNTEAFF. CDR3 nucleotides: TGTGCCAGCAGCAAAGGTCGGGGAGGGAACACTGAAGCTTTCTTT.

The CDR3 DNA follows: TGCGCCAGCAGCTTGGAACTTCAGGGGGGCCGAGATACGCAGTATTTT. Translated, it gives CASSLELQGGRDTQYF. The chain is built from TRBV5-1 and TRBJ2-3; TRBD1 is a possible D gene (7 bases). Trimming took off 0 bases at V and 5 bases at J, with 16 bases between the two ends. The CDR3 is 16 amino acids. Germline V gene data show CDR1 as SGHRS and CDR2 as YFSETQ.

A note on this clone: Other DNA sequences of this sample code for an identical CDR3. The chain has TRBV29-1 and TRBJ2-4, with TRBD1 matching over 8 bases. The CDR3 is made up of 13 amino acids. The germline V gene encodes CDR1 SQVTM and CDR2 ANQGSEA. Trimming at V came to 2 bases and at J to 8 bases, leaving 5 bases not matched to a gene. The chain's CDR3 is CSVETTGDDIQYF. The CDR3 nucleotides are TGCAGCGTTGAAACGACAGGGGATGACATTCAGTACTTC.

The rearrangement uses TRBV11-3 and TRBJ1-3; D unclear. This CDR3 has 15 amino acids. Germline V gene sequence: CDR1 SGHNT, CDR2 YENEEA. Trimming removed 1 base from V and 2 bases from J, with 9 bases in between. The CDR3 DNA follows: TGTGCCAGCAGCTTAGCCCCCCCTCCTGGAAACACCATATATTTT. It specifies CASSLAPPPGNTIYF.

The chain has TRBV18 and TRBJ2-1, with 9 bases matching TRBD2. The CDR3 is made up of 15 amino acids. J was trimmed by 10 bases and V by 3 bases; bases with no gene match: 10. CDR1 and CDR2 (germline): KGHSH, LQKENI. The CDR3 is CASSPRSSGTREQFF. As DNA, the CDR3 is TGTGCCAGCTCACCCAGGTCTAGCGGGACTCGGGAGCAGTTCTTC.

The J gene is TRBJ2-5, the V gene TRBV10-2; TRBD2 matches 7 bases. Per the germline V gene, CDR1 is WSHSY and CDR2 is SAAADI. The CDR3 runs to 13 residues. V lost 4 bases and J lost 2; bases outside the gene matches: 1. CDR3 residues: CASSVSGQETQYF. The CDR3 nucleotides are TGCGCCAGCAGTGTTAGCGGGCAAGAGACCCAGTACTTC.

This sequence joins TRBV2 and TRBJ1-2; TRBD1 might be the D (5 bases). The CDR3 contains 14 residues. Germline V CDR1 and CDR2: SNHLY, FYNNEI. Trimming took 5 bases from V and 4 from J, leaving 14 bases between them. The DNA of the CDR3 is TGTGCCAGCAGTCCTACCCGACAGACCTATGGCTACACCTTC. Its translation is CASSPTRQTYGYTF.

This clone was counted once. The rearrangement uses TRBV28 and TRBJ2-1; TRBD2 matches 7 bases. Germline-derived CDR1 and CDR2 are MDHEN and SYDVKM. CDR3 length: 14 amino acids. J lost 0 bases, V lost 10 bases, and 6 bases had no gene match. The CDR3 DNA reads as TGTGCCACCTGGGGGGGACTCTCCTACAATGAGCAGTTCTTC. It translates to CATWGGLSYNEQFF.

The rearrangement joins TRBV6-1 to TRBJ2-5; tentatively, D is TRBD2 (6 bases). Germline V gene data show CDR1 as MNHNS and CDR2 as SASEGT. The V gene lost 1 base and the J gene lost 5 bases, with 14 bases spanning the gap. The CDR3 runs to 15 residues. CDR3: CASSEGPTRGETQYF. The DNA for the CDR3 is TGTGCCAGCAGTGAAGGTCCCACACGGGGGGAGACCCAGTACTTC.

This sequence joins TRBV9 and TRBJ1-2; D is perhaps TRBD1 (5 bases). The V gene lost 6 bases and the J gene lost 2 bases, with 17 bases spanning the gap. The CDR3 totals 15 residues. CDR1 SGDLS and CDR2 YYNGEE come from the germline V gene. This CDR3 is CASKGSARANYGYTF. CDR3 nucleotides: TGTGCCAGCAAGGGGTCGGCCAGGGCCAACTATGGCTACACCTTC.

The chain is built from TRBV5-5 and TRBJ2-7, with D possibly matching TRBD1 (6 bases). This CDR3 contains 15 residues. V lost 4 bases and J lost 3, with 17 bases in between. Germline-derived CDR1 and CDR2 are SGHKS and YYEKEE (reference sequence). CDR3 loop: CASSLLMDRNYEQYF. As DNA, the CDR3 is TGTGCCAGCAGCCTACTTATGGACAGAAACTACGAGCAGTACTTC.

V and J are TRBV7-9 and TRBJ2-3; D possibly corresponds to TRBD2 (5 bases). The V end was cut by 0 bases, the J end by 7 bases, with 20 bases between. This CDR3 contains 17 residues. CDR1 and CDR2 (germline): SEHNR, FQNEAQ (reference sequence). DNA for the CDR3: TGTGCCAGCAGCTTAGCGGCTACAGTAGCGCTACAATATACGCAGTATTTT. Its protein product is CASSLAATVALQYTQYF. Complete variable domain (other parts from reference TRBV7-9 and TRBJ2-3): DTGVSQNPRHKITKRGQNVTFRCDPISEHNRLYWYRQTLGQGPEFLTYFQNEAQLEKSRLLSDRFSAERPKGSFSTLEIQRTEQGDSAMYLCASSLAATVALQYTQYFGPGTRLTVL.

The table lists this clone with a count of one. The chain has TRBV5-1 and TRBJ2-1, with TRBD1 matching 7 bases. V shed 1 base and J 4 bases; nucleotides not matched to a gene: 5. The CDR3 is 15 amino acids. CDR1 and CDR2 from the germline V gene are SGHRS and YFSETQ. This CDR3 reads CASSLTGDSYNEQFF. As DNA, the CDR3 is TGCGCCAGCAGCTTGACAGGGGATAGTTACAATGAGCAGTTCTTC.

The J gene is TRBJ2-2, the V gene TRBV5-4, with 8 bases fitting TRBD1. V gave up 3 bases and J gave up 6 bases; unmatched junction bases: 7. Germline CDR1 and CDR2: SGHNT and YYREEE (reference sequence). The CDR3 is 15 amino acids. The CDR3 nucleotides are TGTGCCAGCAGCTCCCCGCAGGGGGCCGCCGGGGAGCTGTTTTTT. Its translation: CASSSPQGAAGELFF.

The chain combines TRBV9 with TRBJ1-1; D call uncertain. Germline-derived CDR1 and CDR2 are SGDLS and YYNGEE. The CDR3 loop spans 14 amino acids. V was shortened by 5 bases and J by 5 bases, with 16 bases between the two germline ends. The CDR3 DNA reads as TGTGCCAGCAGTCCGACTCTTACGGGGACTGAAGCTTTCTTT. It yields the protein CASSPTLTGTEAFF.

V gene TRBV29-1 combines with J gene TRBJ1-5, with a tentative D call TRBD1 (5 bases). CDR3 length: 12 amino acids. Per germline, CDR1 SQVTM and CDR2 ANQGSEA. V lost 4 bases to trimming and J lost 6 bases, with 10 bases between them. CDR3 loop: CSVGGVGQPQHF. The CDR3 DNA reads as TGCAGCGTTGGGGGGGTAGGTCAGCCCCAGCATTTT.